Given below is one TCR beta chain in context. The data belong to a study of OX40 agonist ivuxolimab in advanced cancers. Study as a whole: Antecedent anti-PD-1, anti-PD-L1 or anti-CTLA-4 therapy was permissible, with approximately 44% having received some.

Germline loops: CDR1 SQVTM, CDR2 ANQGSEA. V lost 2 bases to trimming and J lost 4 bases, with 8 bases between them. This CDR3 region has 12 residues. Produced via immunoSEQ multiplex PCR; TCRdb's table is partial and in-frame only. The data contain roughly 86,000 clones, roughly 90% of them seen just once; the ten biggest clones take up roughly 1.1%. The specimen was CD4+ or CD8+ T cells sorted from blood, collected in a trial of the OX40 agonist ivuxolimab. The chain couples TRBV29-1 to TRBJ1-2; D perhaps matches TRBD1 (5 bases). This TCR was recovered from an adult with an advanced solid tumor such as melanoma, head and neck, liver or kidney cancer. The CDR3: CSVERQGYGYTF. CDR3 in DNA: TGCAGCGTTGAACGCCAGGGCTATGGCTACACCTTC.